This paragraph covers one T cell receptor (beta chain) sequence. What antigen it recognizes has not been identified. One base away there is no much larger clone; base qualities are not given. This specimen comes from a study of blood T cell repertoires in COVID-19 (dated by TCRdb to between 2020 and 2021). As for the study more broadly: Samples from collaborators originated in the United States, Italy and Spain and spanned both the acute and convalescent phases of COVID-19. Samples were obtained from the ongoing ImmuneRACE study (first 160 participants) and from roughly 1,300 subjects provided by 6 global collaborators. The prospective study material was composed of cDNA or gDNA derived from T cells, B-cell-depleted T cells, or PBMCs. The repertoires were made available in a free public database intended to serve as a resource for research on the immune response to SARS-CoV-2. Deeply sampled blood TCRbeta repertoires from subjects exposed to, actively infected with, or recovered from COVID-19 were included in the dataset. A de-identified subject ID, COVID-19 status, age in years and sex were almost always included in the sample metadata. HLA class I and class II types, where available, came from metadata supplied by the sample provider rather than from assay-based typing. What the research found in general, with its limitations: Clinical and demographic metadata were provided uncurated, with the amount varying by source and participant.

TCRbeta CDR3 regions were amplified from genomic DNA using the immunoSEQ Assay, a bias-controlled multiplex PCR. In the paper's pipeline: The number of nucleated cells in each sample was estimated by amplification of reference gene primers within the assay. To quantify the absolute abundance of each unique TCRbeta CDR3 rearrangement, sequence reads were collapsed and filtered. For each sample, productive Simpson clonality was calculated as the square root of Simpson's diversity index across productive rearrangements. This immuneACCESS table, as held by TCRdb, lists in-frame sequences with V and J called but not all clones. Of the missing ones, under half trace to an unresolved V gene in checked studies; the others have no known cause. That table gives V, J and clone size, and the DNA gave D and trimming. Across this sample there are about 380,000 clones, with 85% seen only once. 3.5% to 4% of the sample is taken by the ten largest.

Collaborating institutions collected whole blood in K2EDTA tubes following their own protocols. Collaborator samples were shipped for TCRbeta analysis as frozen whole blood, isolated PBMCs, or DNA extracted from either sample type. From the cysteine up to the phenylalanine, the CDR3 has a length of 14 residues. The entry retains the CDR3 DNA only, 42 bases that are in frame from base 1. For CDR1 and CDR2, the germline V gene (reference sequence) lists LNHNV and YYDKDF. Germline trimming: 3 bases from V, 3 bases from J; junction bases outside gene matches: 4. The sequence was obtained from a woman between 18 and 30 years old with acute or convalescent COVID-19. The source material was peripheral blood. Rearrangement joined TRBV15 to TRBJ1-1, and 7 bases in between align with TRBD1. CDR3 loop: CATSSTTGDTEAFF. The DNA is as follows: TGTGCCACCAGCAGCACCACAGGGGACACTGAAGCTTTCTTT.